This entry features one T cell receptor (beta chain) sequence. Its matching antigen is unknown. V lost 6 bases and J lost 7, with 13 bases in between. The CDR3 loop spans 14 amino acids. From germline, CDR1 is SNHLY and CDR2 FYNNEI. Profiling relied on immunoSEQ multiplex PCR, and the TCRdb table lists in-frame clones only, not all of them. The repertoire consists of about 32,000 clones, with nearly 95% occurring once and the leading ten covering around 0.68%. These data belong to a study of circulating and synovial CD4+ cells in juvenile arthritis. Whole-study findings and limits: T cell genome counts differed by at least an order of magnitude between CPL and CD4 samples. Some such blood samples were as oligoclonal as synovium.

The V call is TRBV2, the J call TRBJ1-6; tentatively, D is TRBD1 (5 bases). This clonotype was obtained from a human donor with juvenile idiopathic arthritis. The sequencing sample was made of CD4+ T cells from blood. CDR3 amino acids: CASSLRGENSPLHF. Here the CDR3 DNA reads TGTGCCAGCAGCCTCCGGGGGGAGAATTCACCCCTCCACTTT.